The clone carrying this T cell receptor beta chain was detected many times. Its cognate antigen is unknown. V lost 5 bases to trimming and J lost 6 bases; unmatched junction nucleotides: 10. CDR1 and CDR2 from the germline V gene are MDHEN and SYDVKM. CDR3 length: 16 amino acids. TCRdb re-derived calls from the 5' RACE reads in MiXCR, one entry per CDR3 protein. The table records around 140,000 distinct CDR3 sequences, around 6.3% of them present only once. The sample is drawn from a study of T cells after yellow fever vaccination. Study in general: Preparation of fractions with low cell numbers was performed using SMART-Seq v4 Ultra Low Input.

Notes on the study in general: Post-booster repertoires contained most primary-vaccination clones again (about 96% CD4, 85% to 90% CD8). The secondary response showed a weaker magnitude and a faster peak, day 5 versus 15. Abundant clonotypes from the bulk population could contaminate FACS-sorted repertoires.

The specimen comprised CD4+ T cells sorted from PBMCs, sampled 10 days after the yellow fever booster vaccination. The receptor's source is a man younger than 40 who received the YFV17D yellow fever vaccine. The rearrangement joins TRBV28 to TRBJ2-1, with TRBD2 matching 10 bases. The CDR3 loop is CASSARGAGGGNEQFF. CDR3 DNA: TGTGCCAGCAGTGCCCGGGGAGCGGGAGGGGGCAATGAGCAGTTCTTC. The whole variable domain, remainder taken from reference TRBV28 and TRBJ2-1, is DVKVTQSSRYLVKRTGEKVFLECVQDMDHENMFWYRQDPGLGLRLIYFSYDVKMKEKGDIPEGYSVSREKKERFSLILESASTNQTSMYLCASSARGAGGGNEQFFGPGTRLTVL.